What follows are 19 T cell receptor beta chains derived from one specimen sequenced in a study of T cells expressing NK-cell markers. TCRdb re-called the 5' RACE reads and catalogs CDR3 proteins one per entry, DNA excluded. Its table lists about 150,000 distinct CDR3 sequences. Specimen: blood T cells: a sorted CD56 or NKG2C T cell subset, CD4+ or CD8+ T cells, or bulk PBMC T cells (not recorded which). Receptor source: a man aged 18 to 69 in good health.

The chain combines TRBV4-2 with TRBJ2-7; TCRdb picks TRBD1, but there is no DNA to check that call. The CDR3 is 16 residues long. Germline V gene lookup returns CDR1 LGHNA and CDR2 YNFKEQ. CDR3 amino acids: CASSQDRTGETYEQYF.

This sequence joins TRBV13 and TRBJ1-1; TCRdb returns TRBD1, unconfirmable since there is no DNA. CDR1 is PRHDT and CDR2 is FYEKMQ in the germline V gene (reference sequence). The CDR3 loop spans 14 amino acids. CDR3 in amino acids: CASSYDRQNTEAFF.

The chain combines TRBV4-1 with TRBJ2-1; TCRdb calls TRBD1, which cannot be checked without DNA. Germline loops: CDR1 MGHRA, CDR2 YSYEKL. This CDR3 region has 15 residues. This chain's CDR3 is CASSPPGDPYNEQFF.

The CDR3: CASSQESGYEQYF. The rearrangement links TRBV14 to TRBJ2-7; TCRdb reports TRBD1, a call that lacks DNA to check it against. This CDR3 is built from 13 residues. Germline loops: CDR1 SGHDN, CDR2 FVKESK.

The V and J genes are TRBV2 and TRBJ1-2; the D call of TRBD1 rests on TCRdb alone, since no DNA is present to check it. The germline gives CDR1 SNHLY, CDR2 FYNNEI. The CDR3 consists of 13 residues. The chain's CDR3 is CASSAVIGDGYTF. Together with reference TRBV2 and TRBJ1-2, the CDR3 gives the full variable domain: EPEVTQTPSHQVTQMGQEVILRCVPISNHLYFYWYRQILGQKVEFLVSFYNNEISEKSEIFDDQFSVERPDGSNFTLKIRSTKLEDSAMYFCASSAVIGDGYTFGSGTRLTVV.

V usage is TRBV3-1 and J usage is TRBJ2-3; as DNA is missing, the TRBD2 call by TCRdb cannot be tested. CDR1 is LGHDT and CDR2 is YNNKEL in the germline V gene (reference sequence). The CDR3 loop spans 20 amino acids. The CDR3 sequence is CASSQEASGGLNVVPDTQYF.

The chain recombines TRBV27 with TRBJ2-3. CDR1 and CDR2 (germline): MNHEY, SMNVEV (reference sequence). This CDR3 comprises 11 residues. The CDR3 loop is CASRLGNTQYF.

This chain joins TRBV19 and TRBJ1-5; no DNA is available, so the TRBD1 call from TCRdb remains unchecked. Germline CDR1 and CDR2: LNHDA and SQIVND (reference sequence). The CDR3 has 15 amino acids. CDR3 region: CASSIFGGLGQPQHF.

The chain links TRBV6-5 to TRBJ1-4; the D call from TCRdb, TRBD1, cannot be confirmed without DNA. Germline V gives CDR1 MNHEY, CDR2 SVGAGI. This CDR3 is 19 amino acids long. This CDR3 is CASSYRIPGQGATNEKLFF.

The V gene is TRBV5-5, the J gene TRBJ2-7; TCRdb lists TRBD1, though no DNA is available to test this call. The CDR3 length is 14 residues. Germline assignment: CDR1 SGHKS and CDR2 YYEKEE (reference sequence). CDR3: CASSATGGTYEQYF.

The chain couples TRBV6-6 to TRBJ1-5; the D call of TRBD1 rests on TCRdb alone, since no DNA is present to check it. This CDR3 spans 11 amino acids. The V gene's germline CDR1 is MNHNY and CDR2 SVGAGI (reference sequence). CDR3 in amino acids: CASSYGGQQHF.

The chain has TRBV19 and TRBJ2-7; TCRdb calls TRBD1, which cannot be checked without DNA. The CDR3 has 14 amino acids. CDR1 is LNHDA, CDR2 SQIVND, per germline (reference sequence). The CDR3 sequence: CASSISQGRVEQYF.

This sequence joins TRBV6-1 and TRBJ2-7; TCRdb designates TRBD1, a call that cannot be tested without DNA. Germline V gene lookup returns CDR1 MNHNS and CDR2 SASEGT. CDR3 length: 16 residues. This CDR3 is CASSDWMAGASYEQYF.

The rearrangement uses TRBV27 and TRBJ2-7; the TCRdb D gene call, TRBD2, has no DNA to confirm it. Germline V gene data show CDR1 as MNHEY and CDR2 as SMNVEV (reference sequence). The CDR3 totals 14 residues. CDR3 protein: CASSYSGGNYEQYF.

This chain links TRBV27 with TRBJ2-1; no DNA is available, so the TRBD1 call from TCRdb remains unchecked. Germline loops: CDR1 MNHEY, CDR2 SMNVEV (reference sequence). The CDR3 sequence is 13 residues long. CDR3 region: CASSQIGGNEQFF.

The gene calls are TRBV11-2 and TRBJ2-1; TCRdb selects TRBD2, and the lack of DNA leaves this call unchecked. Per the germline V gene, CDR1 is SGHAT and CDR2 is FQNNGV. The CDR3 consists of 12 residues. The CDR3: CASSTAMRGQFF.

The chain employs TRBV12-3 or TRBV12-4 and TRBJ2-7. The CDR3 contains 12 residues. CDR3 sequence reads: CASSLYTYEQYF.

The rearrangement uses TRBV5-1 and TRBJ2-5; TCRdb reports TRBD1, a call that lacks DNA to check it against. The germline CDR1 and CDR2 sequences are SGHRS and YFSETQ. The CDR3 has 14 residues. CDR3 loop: CASSLVGPGETQYF.

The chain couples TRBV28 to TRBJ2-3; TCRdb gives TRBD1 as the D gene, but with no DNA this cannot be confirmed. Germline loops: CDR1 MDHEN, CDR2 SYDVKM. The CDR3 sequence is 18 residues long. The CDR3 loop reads CASSLDQGAQWGADTQYF.